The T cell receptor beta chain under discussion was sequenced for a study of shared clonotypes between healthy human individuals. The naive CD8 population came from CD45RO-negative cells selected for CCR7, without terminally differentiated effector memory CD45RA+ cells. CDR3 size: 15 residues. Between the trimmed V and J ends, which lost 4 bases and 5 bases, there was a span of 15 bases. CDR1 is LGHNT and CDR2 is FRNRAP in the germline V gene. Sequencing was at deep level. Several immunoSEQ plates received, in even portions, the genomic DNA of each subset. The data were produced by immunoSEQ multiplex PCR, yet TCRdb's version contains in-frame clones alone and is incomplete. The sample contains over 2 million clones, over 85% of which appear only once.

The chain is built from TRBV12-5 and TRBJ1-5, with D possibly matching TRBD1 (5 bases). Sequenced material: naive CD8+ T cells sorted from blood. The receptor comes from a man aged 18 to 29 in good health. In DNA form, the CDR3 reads TGTGCTAGTGGTTGGGGGAGTTCGGCGGATCAGCCCCAGCATTTT. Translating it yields CASGWGSSADQPQHF.